This T cell receptor beta chain was profiled in a study of T cell repertoires in aging, cancer and after chemotherapy. TCR beta rearrangements were amplified from peripheral blood genomic DNA. Multiplex touch-down PCR with TRB-A/B primers amplified rearranged V-D-J TRB sequences. TCRdb fed the multiplex PCR reads into MiXCR, producing one record per CDR3 protein. Altogether about 11,000 distinct CDR3 sequences are present, more than 20% being singletons, with the ten largest covering about 1.9%. Per germline, CDR1 LGHNA and CDR2 YNFKEQ. The CDR3 extends over 15 amino acids. V was clipped by 0 bases and J by 4 bases; unmatched bases: 5. This clonotype was found a few times.

Sample: blood. The sequence was obtained from a human donor in good health. The chain couples TRBV4-2 to TRBJ1-2, with 7 bases lining up with TRBD1. CDR3 protein: CASSQEGTGAYGYTF. The CDR3 nucleotides are TGTGCCAGCAGCCAAGAGGGCACAGGGGCCTATGGCTACACCTTC.